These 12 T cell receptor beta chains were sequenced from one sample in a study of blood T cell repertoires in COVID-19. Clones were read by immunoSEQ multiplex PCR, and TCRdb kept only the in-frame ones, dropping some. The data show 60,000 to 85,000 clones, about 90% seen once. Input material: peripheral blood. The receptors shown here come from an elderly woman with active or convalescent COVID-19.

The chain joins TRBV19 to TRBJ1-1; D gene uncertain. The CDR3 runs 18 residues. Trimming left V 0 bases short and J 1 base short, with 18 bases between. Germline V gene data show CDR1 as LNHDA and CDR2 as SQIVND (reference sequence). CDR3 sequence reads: CASSIDRRDRITNTEAFF. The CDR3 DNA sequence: TGTGCCAGTAGTATAGATCGGAGAGACCGGATAACGAACACTGAAGCTTTCTTT.

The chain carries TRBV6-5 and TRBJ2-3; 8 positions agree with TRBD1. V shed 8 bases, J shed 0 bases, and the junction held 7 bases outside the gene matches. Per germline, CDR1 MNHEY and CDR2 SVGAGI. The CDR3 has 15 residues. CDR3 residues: CASRLQGASTDTQYF. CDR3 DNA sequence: TGTGCCAGCCGTTTGCAGGGGGCTAGCACAGATACGCAGTATTTT.

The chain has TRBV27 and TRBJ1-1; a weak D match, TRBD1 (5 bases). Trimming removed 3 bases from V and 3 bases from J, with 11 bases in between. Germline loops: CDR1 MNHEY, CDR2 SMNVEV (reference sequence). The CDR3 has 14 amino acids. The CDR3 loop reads CASSFAGRDTEAFF. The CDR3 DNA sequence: TGTGCCAGCAGTTTCGCAGGGAGGGACACTGAAGCTTTCTTT.

The CDR3 DNA is TGTGCCAGCTCACCACCCTTAAAAAGCATGAACACTGAAGCTTTCTTT. As protein: CASSPPLKSMNTEAFF. V gene TRBV18 combines with J gene TRBJ1-1; D gene unclear. CDR1 is KGHSH and CDR2 is LQKENI in the germline V gene. Trimming cost V 0 bases and J 0 bases, with 11 bases left between them. The CDR3 is 16 amino acids.

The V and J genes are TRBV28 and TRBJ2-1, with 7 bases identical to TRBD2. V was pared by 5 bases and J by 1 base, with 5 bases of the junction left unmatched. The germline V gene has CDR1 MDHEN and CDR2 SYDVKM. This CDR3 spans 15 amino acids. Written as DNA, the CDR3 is TGTGCCAGCAGTGGTCGGGGGGTTTCCTACAATGAGCAGTTCTTC. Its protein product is CASSGRGVSYNEQFF.

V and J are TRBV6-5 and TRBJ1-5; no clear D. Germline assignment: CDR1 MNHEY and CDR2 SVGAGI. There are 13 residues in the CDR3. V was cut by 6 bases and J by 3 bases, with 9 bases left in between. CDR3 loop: CASSLEVNQPQHF. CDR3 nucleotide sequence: TGTGCCAGCAGCCTAGAGGTCAATCAGCCCCAGCATTTT.

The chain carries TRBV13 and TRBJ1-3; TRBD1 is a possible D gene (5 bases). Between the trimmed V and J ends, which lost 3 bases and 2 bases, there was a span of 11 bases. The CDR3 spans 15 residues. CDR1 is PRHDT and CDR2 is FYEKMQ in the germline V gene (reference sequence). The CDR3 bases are TGTGCCAGCAGCTTGCGGGGGGTAGCTGGAAACACCATATATTTT. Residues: CASSLRGVAGNTIYF.

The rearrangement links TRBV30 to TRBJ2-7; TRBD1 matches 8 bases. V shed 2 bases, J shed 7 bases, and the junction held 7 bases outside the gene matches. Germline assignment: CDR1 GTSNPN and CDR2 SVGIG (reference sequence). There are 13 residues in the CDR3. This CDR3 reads CAWSSRTGLEQYF. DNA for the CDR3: TGTGCCTGGAGTTCCCGGACAGGGCTTGAGCAGTACTTC.

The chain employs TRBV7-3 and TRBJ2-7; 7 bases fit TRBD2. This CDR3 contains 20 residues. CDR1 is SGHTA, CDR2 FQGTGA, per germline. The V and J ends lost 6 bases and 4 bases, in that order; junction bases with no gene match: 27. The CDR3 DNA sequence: TGTGCCAGCAGTTTCAGCGTTGTTTTTTCTCCGGGAGGTGAGAAATACGAGCAGTACTTC. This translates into CASSFSVVFSPGGEKYEQYF.

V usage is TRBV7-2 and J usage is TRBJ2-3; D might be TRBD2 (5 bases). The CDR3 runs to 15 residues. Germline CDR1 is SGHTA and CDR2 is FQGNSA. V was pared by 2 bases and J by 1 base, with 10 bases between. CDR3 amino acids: CASSLRRVGTDTQYF. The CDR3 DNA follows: TGTGCCAGCAGCTTAAGGCGGGTGGGCACAGATACGCAGTATTTT. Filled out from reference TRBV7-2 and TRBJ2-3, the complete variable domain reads GAGVSQSPSNKVTEKGKDVELRCDPISGHTALYWYRQSLGQGLEFLIYFQGNSAPDKSGLPSDRFSAERTGGSVSTLTIQRTQQEDSAVYLCASSLRRVGTDTQYFGPGTRLTVL.

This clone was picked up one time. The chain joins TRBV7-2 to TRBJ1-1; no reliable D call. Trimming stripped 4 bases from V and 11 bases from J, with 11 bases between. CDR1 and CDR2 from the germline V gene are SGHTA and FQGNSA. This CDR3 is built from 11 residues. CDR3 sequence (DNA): TGTGCCAGCAGCTCGGGTGGGTTGGCTTTCTTT. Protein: CASSSGGLAFF.

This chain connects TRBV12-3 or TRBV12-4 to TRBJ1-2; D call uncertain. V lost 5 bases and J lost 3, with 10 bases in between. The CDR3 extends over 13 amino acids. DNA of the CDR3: TGTGCCAGCAGTACGTTGGAGGACTATGGCTACACCTTC. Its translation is CASSTLEDYGYTF.